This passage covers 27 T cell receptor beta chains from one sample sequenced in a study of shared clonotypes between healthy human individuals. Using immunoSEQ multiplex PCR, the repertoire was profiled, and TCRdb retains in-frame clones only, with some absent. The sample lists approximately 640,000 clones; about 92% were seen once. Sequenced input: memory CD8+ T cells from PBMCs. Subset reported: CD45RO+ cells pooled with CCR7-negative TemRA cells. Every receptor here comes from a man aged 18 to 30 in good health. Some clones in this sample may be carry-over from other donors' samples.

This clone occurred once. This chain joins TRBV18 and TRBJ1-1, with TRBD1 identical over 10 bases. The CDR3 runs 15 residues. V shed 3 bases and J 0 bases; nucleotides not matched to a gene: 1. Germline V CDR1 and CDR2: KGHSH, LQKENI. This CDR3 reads CASSPGQGMNTEAFF. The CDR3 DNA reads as TGTGCCAGCTCACCGGGACAGGGGATGAACACTGAAGCTTTCTTT.

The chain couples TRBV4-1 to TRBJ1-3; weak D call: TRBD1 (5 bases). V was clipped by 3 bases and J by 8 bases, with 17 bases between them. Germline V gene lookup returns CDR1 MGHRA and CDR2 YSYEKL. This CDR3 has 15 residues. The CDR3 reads CASSQRSGLQDTIYF. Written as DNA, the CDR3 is TGCGCCAGCAGCCAGCGCTCAGGTTTACAGGACACCATATATTTT.

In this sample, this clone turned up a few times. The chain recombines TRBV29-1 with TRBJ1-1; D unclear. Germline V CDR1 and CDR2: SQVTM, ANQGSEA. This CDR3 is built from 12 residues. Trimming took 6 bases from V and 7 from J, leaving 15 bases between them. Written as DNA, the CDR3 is TGCAGCGTGATAGAGAGGTCAGTTGAAGCTTTCTTT. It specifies CSVIERSVEAFF.

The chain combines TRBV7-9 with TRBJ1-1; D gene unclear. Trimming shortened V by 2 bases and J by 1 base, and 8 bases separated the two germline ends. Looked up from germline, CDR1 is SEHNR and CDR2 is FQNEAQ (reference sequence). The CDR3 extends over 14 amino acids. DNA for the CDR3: TGTGCCAGCAGCTTAATGAATGGGAACACTGAAGCTTTCTTT. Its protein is CASSLMNGNTEAFF.

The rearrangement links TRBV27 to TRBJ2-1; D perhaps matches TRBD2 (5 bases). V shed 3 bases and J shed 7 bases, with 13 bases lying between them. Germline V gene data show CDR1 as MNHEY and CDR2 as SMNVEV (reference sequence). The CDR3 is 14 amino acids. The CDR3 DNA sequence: TGTGCCAGCAGTTTCGGGGTGAGATGGAATGAGCAGTTCTTC. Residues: CASSFGVRWNEQFF.

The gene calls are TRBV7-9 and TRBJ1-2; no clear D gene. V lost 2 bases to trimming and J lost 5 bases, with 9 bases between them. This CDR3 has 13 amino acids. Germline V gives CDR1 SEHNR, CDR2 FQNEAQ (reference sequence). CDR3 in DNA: TGTGCCAGCAGCTTACAGGATAATTATGGCTACACCTTC. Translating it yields CASSLQDNYGYTF.

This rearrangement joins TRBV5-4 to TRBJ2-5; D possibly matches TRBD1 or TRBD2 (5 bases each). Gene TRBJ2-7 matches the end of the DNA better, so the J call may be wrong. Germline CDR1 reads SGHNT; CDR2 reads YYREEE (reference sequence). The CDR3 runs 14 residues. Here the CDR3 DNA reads TGTGCCAGCAGCTTGGCTCGGGGCCCCTACGAGCAGTACTTC. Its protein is CASSLARGPYEQYF.

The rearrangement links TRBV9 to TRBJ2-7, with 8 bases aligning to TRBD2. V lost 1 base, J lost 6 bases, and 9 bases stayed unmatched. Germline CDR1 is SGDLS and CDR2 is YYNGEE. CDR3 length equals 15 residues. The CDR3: CASSVLPGLVREQYF. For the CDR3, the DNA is TGTGCCAGCAGCGTACTCCCGGGACTAGTACGCGAGCAGTACTTC.

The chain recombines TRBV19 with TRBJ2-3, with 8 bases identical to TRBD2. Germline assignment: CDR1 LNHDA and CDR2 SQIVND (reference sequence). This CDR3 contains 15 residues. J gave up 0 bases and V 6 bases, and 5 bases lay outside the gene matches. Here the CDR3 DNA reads TGTGCCAGTAGGGTAGCGGGGCCTAGCACAGATACGCAGTATTTT. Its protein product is CASRVAGPSTDTQYF.

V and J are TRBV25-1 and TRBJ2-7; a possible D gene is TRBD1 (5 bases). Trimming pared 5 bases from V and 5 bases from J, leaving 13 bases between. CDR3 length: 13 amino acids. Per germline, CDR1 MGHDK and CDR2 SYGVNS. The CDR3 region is CASSWQGADEQYF. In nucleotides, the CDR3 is TGTGCCAGCAGTTGGCAGGGCGCGGACGAGCAGTACTTC.

The CDR3 nucleotides read TGTGCCAGTAGTCCCTCCGGGACAGCAAATCAGCCCCAGCATTTT. Translation: CASSPSGTANQPQHF. The V gene is TRBV19, the J gene TRBJ1-5; 7 positions match TRBD1. The CDR3 is 15 amino acids. J was trimmed by 4 bases and V by 5 bases; bases with no gene match: 8. Germline CDR1 and CDR2: LNHDA and SQIVND (reference sequence).

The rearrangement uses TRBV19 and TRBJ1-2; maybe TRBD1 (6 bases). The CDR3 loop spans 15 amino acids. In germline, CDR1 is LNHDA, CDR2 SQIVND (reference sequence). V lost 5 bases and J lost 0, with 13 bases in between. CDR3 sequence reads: CASSPRTDANYGYTF. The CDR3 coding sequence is TGTGCCAGTAGTCCACGGACAGACGCTAACTATGGCTACACCTTC.

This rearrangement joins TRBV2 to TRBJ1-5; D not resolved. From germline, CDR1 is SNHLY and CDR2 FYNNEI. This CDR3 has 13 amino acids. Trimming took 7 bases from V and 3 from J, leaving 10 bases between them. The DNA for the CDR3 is TGTGCCAGCATCGGACTCCTCAATCAGCCCCAGCATTTT. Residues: CASIGLLNQPQHF.

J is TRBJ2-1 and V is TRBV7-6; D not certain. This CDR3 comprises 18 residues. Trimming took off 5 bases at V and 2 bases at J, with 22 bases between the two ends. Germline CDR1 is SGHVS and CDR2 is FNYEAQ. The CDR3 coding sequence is TGTGCCAGCAGCCCCCCGTTCGGGTTAGGTACCACCTACAATGAGCAGTTCTTC. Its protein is CASSPPFGLGTTYNEQFF.

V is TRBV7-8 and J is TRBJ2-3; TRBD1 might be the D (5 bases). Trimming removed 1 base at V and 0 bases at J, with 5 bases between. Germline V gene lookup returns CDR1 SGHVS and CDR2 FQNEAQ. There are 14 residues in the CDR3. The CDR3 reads CASSLGQSTDTQYF. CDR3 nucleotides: TGTGCCAGCAGCTTAGGACAGAGCACAGATACGCAGTATTTT.

In DNA form, the CDR3 reads TGTGCCAGCAGCTTAAACAGGGGGCGCGAGCAGTACTTC. Its translation: CASSLNRGREQYF. The chain has TRBV7-7 and TRBJ2-7, with 9 bases that match TRBD1. V was clipped by 2 bases and J by 6 bases; unmatched bases: 2. Germline V CDR1 and CDR2: SSHAT, FNYEAQ (reference sequence). CDR3 length: 13 residues. The whole variable domain, filled in from reference TRBV7-7 and TRBJ2-7, reads GAGVSQSPRYKVTKRGQDVTLRCDPISSHATLYWYQQALGQGPEFLTYFNYEAQPDKSGLPSDRFSAERPEGSISTLTIQRTEQRDSAMYRCASSLNRGREQYFGPGTRLTVT.

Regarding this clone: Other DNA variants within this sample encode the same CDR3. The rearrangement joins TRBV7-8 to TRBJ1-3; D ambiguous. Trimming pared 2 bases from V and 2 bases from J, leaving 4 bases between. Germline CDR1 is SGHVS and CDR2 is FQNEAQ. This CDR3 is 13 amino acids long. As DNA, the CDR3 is TGTGCCAGCAGCTTACGTCCTGGAAACACCATATATTTT. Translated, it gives CASSLRPGNTIYF.

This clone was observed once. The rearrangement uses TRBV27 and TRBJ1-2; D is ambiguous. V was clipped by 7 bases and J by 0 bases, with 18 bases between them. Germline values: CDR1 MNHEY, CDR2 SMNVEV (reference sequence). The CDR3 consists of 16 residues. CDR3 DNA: TGTGCCAGCAAGCGGAGTTTAGGAGATGCTAACTATGGCTACACCTTC. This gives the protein CASKRSLGDANYGYTF.

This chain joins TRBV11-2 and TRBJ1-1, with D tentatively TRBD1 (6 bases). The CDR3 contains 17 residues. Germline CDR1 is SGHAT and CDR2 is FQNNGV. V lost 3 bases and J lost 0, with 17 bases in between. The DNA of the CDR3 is TGTGCCAGCAGCTTGGGCCCACAGGGTGGTGTGAACACTGAAGCTTTCTTT. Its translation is CASSLGPQGGVNTEAFF.

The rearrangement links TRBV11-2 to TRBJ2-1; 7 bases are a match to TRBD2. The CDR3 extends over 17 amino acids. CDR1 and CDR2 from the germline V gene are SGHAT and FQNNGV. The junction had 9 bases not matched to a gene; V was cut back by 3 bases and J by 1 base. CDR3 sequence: CASSLLREWTSYNEQFF. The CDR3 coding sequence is TGTGCCAGCAGCTTGTTGCGGGAGTGGACTTCCTACAATGAGCAGTTCTTC.

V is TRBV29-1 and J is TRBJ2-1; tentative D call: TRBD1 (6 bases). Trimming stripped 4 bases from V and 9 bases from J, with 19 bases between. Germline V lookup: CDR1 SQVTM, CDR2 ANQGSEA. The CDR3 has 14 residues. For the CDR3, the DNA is TGCAGCGTTGTGTTAACGGACAGTCTAAGTGAGCAGTTCTTC. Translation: CSVVLTDSLSEQFF.

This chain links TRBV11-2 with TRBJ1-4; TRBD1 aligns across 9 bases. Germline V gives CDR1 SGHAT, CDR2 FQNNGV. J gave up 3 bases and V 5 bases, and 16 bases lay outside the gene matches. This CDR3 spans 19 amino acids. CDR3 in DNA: TGTGCCAGCAGCACTCACAGGGGGCGCGGGCTTGGAGCTAATGAAAAACTGTTTTTT. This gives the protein CASSTHRGRGLGANEKLFF.

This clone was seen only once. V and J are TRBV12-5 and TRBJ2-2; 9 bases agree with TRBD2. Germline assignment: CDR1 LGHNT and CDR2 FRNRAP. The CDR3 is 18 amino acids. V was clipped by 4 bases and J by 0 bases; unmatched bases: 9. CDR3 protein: CASGSTSGASTNTGELFF. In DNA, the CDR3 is TGTGCTAGTGGTTCGACTAGCGGCGCATCTACGAACACCGGGGAGCTGTTTTTT.

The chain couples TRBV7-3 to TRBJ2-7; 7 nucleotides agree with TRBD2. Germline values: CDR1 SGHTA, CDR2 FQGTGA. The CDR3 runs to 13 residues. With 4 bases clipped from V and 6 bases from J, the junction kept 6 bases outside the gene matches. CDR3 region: CASSYGGGSEQYF. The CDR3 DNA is TGTGCCAGCAGCTACGGAGGCGGGAGCGAGCAGTACTTC.

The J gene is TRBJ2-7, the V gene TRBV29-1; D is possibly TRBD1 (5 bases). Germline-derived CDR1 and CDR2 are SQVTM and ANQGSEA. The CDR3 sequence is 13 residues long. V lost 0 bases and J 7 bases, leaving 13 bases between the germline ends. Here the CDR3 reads CSVEDTIKGEQYF. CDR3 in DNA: TGCAGCGTTGAAGACACTATAAAGGGGGAGCAGTACTTC.

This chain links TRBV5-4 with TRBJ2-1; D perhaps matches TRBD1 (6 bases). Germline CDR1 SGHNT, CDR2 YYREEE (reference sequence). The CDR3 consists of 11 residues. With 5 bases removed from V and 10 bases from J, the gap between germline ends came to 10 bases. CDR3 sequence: CASSTGTEQFF. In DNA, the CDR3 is TGTGCCAGCAGTACCGGGACAGAGCAGTTCTTC. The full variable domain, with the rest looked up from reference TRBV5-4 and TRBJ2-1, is ETGVTQSPTHLIKTRGQQVTLRCSSQSGHNTVSWYQQALGQGPQFIFQYYREEENGRGNFPPRFSGLQFPNYSSELNVNALELDDSALYLCASSTGTEQFFGPGTRLTVL.

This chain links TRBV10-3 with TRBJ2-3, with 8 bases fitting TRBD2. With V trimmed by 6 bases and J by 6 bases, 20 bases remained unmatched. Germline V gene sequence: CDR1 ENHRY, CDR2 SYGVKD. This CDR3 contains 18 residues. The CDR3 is CAISEKKSGRLIPDTQYF. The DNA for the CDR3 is TGTGCCATCAGCGAAAAAAAAAGCGGGAGATTGATTCCGGATACGCAGTATTTT.